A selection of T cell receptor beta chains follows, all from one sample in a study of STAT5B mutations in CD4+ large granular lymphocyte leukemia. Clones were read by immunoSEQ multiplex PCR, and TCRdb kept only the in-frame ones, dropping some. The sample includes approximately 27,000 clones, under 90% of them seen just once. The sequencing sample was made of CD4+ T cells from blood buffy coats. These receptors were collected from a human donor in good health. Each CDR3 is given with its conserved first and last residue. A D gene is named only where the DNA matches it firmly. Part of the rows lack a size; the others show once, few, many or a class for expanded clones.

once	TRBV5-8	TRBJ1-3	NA	TGTGCCAGCAGCTTCAATCCGGGGCTCTCTGGAAACACCATATATTTT	CASSFNPGLSGNTIYF
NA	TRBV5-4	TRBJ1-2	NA	TGTGCCAGCAGCTTACCAGGTGGAGATAACTATGGCTACACCTTC	CASSLPGGDNYGYTF
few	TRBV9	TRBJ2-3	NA	TGTGCCAGCAGCGCCTTTACCGCCGGGACCAGAACTAGCACAGATACGCAGTATTTT	CASSAFTAGTRTSTDTQYF
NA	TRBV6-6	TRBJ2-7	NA	TGTGCCACCTTAGGGTCAAATCAAGGCTACGAGCAGTACTTC	CATLGSNQGYEQYF
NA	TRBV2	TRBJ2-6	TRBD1	TGTGCCAGCAGCGGACCGGGACAGGGGATCTCTGGGGCCAACGTCCTGACTTTC	CASSGPGQGISGANVLTF
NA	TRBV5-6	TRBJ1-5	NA	TGTGCCAGCAGCTTGGGTAGGCAGCCCTTTCTAGCCCAGCATTTT	CASSLGRQPFLAQHF
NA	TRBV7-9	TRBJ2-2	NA	TGTGCCAGCAGTCGTGGCCGACACCCCACCGGGGAGCTGTTTTTT	CASSRGRHPTGELFF
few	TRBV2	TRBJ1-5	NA	TGTGCCAGCAGTGAACTTTGGGGGGCGACAGCCCAGCATTTT	CASSELWGATAQHF
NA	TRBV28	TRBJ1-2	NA	TGTGCCAGCGGGACATCAGCTAACTATGGCTACACCTTC	CASGTSANYGYTF
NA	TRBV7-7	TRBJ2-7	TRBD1	TGTGCTAGCAGTTTGGGGACAGGGGGGAGCTACGAGCAGTACTTC	CASSLGTGGSYEQYF